This paragraph reports one T cell receptor beta chain. This clone was seen a single time. Which antigen it targets is not known. No quality values exist for individual bases; no much larger clone is one base distant. The sample originates from a study of shared clonotypes between healthy human individuals (dated by TCRdb to between 2020 and 2021). Regarding the research as a whole: The cohort comprised a couple of women and a few men aged 18 to 49 years. For each donor, CD4 naive and CD4 memory were each run on three plates, CD8 naive on two plates, and CD8 memory on one plate. To estimate repertoire size and how much clonotypes are shared between individuals, the study performed deep sequencing of blood TCR repertoires from about 5 healthy adults. To increase sequencing depth and limit assay-specific biases, different laboratories used diverse techniques to prepare libraries and sequence TCR repertoires. Each donor's leukapheresis produced roughly between roughly 0.85 and 9 billion PBMCs.

Ends trimmed: V by 0 bases, J by 7 bases; bases unmatched to a gene: 5. The CDR1 and CDR2 encoded by the germline V gene (reference sequence) are SEHNR and FQNEAQ. Measured from the cysteine to the phenylalanine, the CDR3 is 15 residues long. Here the CDR3 DNA is all that survives: 45 bases in frame from base 1. The investigation overall reported the following: Sharing across four donors was observed for around 5% of naive CD4, 3% to 4% of naive CD8, 2% to 2.5% of memory CD4, and about 0.38% of memory CD8 clonotypes. Sampling was restricted to blood, and TCR repertoires in tissues likely differ from the TCR repertoires found in blood. Compared with non-shared clonotypes, the clonotypes found in all four sorted-subset donors had higher generation probabilities. Rarefaction of sorted-subset datasets indicated incomplete sequencing despite the large sequencing depth. Pairwise subsampling indicated that sequencing depth was expected to affect the degree of clonotype sharing among donors. Naive subsets generally had larger estimated clonotype richness than memory subsets. Because the study included only a small number of donors, the genetic and exposure-history diversity represented was limited.

Using the deep immunoSEQ assay, multiplex PCR amplified TCR CDR3 regions from genomic DNA. Extracted genomic DNA from each cell subset was spread evenly across all wells of several immunoSEQ 96-well plates, with each plate serving as a replicate. For sorted subsets, about 0.2 ug genomic DNA, equal to about 30,000 T cell genomes, was loaded into each replicate PCR. The purified libraries were quantified using a Qubit 3.0 fluorometer, sized with a Bioanalyzer 2100, and then quantified again using the KAPA Library Quantification kit. A separate single-read 150-cycle Illumina NextSeq 550 flow cell was used to sequence each immunoSEQ 96-well plate. The authors processed their data as follows. Because the immunoSEQ output included only junctional sequences and no quality scores, the filtering could not be the same as the filtering used for full-length reads. Sequences were annotated with PyIR, a Python wrapper for IgBLAST v1.9, and V/J genes and CDR3 were assigned using IMGT germline references. Reads were filtered out if the reads had weak V/J assignments (E-value above 1e-6), no CDR3, stop codons, out-of-frame junctions, or ambiguous translated residues. V3J clonotypes were defined as sequences sharing an identical inferred V gene, J gene, and CDR3 amino acid sequence. To compute the percentage overlap between repertoires, the number of shared unique clonotypes was divided by the size of the smaller repertoire. RTK rarefaction, the Chao1 estimator, and Recon v2.1 estimates of unobserved clonotypes were used to assess repertoire richness. OLGA was used to compute generation probabilities for all TCRbeta clonotypes that the gDNA method yielded from a handful of donors. TCRdb carries this immuneACCESS record with in-frame sequences only. Its versions omit some clonotypes, under half of them owing to an unresolved V gene in the studies checked, with the rest unexplained. V and J calls and clone size follow that table, whereas D and trimming were derived from the DNA. This sample is represented by some 2.1 million clones; less than 95% of them were singletons. Of the sample, about 1.1% is held by the ten largest clones.

CD8 naive samples were obtained by positive selection for CCR7 among CD45RO-negative cells, yielding a CD45RA+CCR7+ population from which TemRA cells were excluded. The donors were healthy, HIV-negative adults with no recently reported acute infections or vaccinations. All donors were Caucasian adults living in Nashville, Tennessee, USA. Blood was obtained by leukapheresis, after which PBMCs were separated by Ficoll-Histopaque density gradient centrifugation and cryopreserved in liquid nitrogen vapor phase. Purity and quantity of every magnetically sorted T cell population were checked by analytical flow cytometry. Genomic DNA was isolated from each sorted fraction and quantified by UV absorbance on a Nanodrop 2000c.

The receptor comes from a man aged 18 to 30 in good health. Source material: naive CD8+ T cells sorted from blood. The sample's cell subset or site label is to be understood as: CD45RA+CCR7+. Here the chain combines TRBV7-9 and TRBJ2-1; 8 junctional bases match TRBD1. For the CDR3, the sequence is CASSLARGQVNEQFF. Here is the DNA: TGTGCCAGCAGCTTAGCCAGGGGGCAGGTTAATGAGCAGTTCTTC.